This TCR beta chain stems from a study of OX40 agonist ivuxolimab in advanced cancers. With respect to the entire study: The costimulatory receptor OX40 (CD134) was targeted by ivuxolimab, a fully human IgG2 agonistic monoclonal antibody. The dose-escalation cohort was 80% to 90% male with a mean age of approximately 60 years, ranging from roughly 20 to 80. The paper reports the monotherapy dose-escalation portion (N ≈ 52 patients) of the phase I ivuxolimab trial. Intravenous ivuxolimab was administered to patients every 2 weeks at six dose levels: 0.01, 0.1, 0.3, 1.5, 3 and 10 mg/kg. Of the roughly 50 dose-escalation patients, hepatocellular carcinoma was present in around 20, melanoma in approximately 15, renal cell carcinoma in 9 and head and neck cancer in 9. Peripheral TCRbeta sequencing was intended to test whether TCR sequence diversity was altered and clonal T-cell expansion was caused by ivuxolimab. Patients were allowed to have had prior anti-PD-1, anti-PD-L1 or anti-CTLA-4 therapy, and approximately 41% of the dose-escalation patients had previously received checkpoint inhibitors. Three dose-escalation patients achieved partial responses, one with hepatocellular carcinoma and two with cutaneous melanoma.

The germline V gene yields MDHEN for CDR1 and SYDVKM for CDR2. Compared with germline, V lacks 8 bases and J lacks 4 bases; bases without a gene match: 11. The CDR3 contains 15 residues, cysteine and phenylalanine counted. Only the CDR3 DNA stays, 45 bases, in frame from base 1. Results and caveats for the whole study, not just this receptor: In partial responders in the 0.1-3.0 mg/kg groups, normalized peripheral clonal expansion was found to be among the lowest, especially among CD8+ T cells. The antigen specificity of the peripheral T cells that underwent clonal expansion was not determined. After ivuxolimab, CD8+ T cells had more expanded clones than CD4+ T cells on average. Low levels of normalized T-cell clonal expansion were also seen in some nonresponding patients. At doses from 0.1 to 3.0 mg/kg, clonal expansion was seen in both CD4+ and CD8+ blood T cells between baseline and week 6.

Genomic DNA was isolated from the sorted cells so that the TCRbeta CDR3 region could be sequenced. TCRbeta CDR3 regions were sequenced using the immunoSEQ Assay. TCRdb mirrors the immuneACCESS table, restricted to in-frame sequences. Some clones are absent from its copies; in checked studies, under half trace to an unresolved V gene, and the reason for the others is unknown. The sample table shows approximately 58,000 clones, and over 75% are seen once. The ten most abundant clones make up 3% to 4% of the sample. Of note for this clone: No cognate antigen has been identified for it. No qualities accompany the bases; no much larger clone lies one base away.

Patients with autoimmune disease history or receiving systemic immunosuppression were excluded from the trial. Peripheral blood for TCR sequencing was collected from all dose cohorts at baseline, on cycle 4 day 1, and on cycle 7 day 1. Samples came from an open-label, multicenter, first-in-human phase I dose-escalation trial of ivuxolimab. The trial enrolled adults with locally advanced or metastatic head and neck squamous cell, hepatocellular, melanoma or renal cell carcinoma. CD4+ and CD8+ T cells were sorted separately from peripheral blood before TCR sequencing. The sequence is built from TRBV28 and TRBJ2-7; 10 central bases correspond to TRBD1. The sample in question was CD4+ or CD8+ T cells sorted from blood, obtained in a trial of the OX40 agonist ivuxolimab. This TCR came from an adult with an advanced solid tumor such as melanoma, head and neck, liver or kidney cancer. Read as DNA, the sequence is TGTGCCAGCGTTTTTACGGACAGGGGGAGTTACGAGCAGTACTTC. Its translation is CASVFTDRGSYEQYF.